Described below is a single T cell receptor beta chain sequence and its context. Antigen: not known. The data were taken from a study of T cell responses to AZD1222 COVID-19 vaccine. General study results and limits: Rises in breadth and depth of Spike-specific TCRs came after two AZD1222 doses. Seropositive at baseline were only six AZD1222 recipients.

CDR3 length equals 16 residues. V lost 1 base and J 8 bases, leaving 20 bases between the germline ends. Germline V lookup: CDR1 SNHLY, CDR2 FYNNEI. TCRdb's table, derived via immunoSEQ multiplex PCR, lists solely in-frame clones and lacks some. The top ten clones hold over 8% of a sample with about 150,000 clones, 75% to 90% of them seen once. The starting material was peripheral blood, obtained 28 days after the second AZD1222 dose. The TCR was taken from an adult who received the AZD1222 COVID-19 vaccine. This sequence joins TRBV2 and TRBJ1-2; perhaps TRBD1 as D (5 bases). CDR3 residues: CASSEEGLRGIWGYTF. The CDR3 DNA reads TGTGCCAGCAGTGAAGAGGGGTTACGTGGGATATGGGGCTACACCTTC.